Listed below are T cell receptor beta chains from one sample, sequenced in a study of breast tumors, draining lymph nodes, adjacent tissues. TCRdb reprocessed the multiplex PCR reads via MiXCR and lists one record per CDR3 protein. The sample records 100,000 to 150,000 distinct CDR3 sequences, approximately 20% being singletons. Material: axillary lymph node tissue. The receptors were sampled from a female donor with breast cancer. Some clones in this sample may be carry-over from other donors' samples. Both conserved end residues are part of each CDR3.

J gene: TRBJ2-1
V gene: TRBV7-9
CDR3 protein: CASTLIGGNNEQFF

J gene: TRBJ2-7
V gene: TRBV5-8
CDR3 protein: CASSPEDRVYEQYF

J gene: TRBJ1-4
V gene: TRBV20-1
CDR3 protein: CSSIFGGKLFF

J gene: TRBJ2-7
V gene: TRBV27
CDR3 protein: CASSLRGGRAYEQYF

J gene: TRBJ2-7
V gene: TRBV20-1
CDR3 protein: CSARTGLGDEQYF

J gene: TRBJ2-7
V gene: TRBV5-6
CDR3 protein: CASSLVGSASYEQYF

J gene: TRBJ1-6
V gene: TRBV6-5
CDR3 protein: CASSYRGQDNSPLHF

J gene: TRBJ2-3
V gene: TRBV20-1
CDR3 protein: CSARTGLAGTDTQYF

J gene: TRBJ2-3
V gene: TRBV28
CDR3 protein: CASSFQVQYF

J gene: TRBJ1-2
V gene: TRBV6-5
CDR3 protein: CASRTTGGSGYTF

J gene: TRBJ2-3
V gene: TRBV29-1
CDR3 protein: CSVVPATDTQYF

J gene: TRBJ2-1
V gene: TRBV6-6
CDR3 protein: CASSYWGSGSSYNEQFF

J gene: TRBJ2-7
V gene: TRBV27
CDR3 protein: CASSRSGQGQNEQYF

J gene: TRBJ2-7
V gene: TRBV5-4
CDR3 protein: CASSLGSRVGAYEQYF

J gene: TRBJ2-7
V gene: TRBV12-3/TRBV12-4
CDR3 protein: CASSLKLATSGYEQYF

J gene: TRBJ2-3
V gene: TRBV27
CDR3 protein: CAIGLAADTQYF

J gene: TRBJ2-7
V gene: TRBV20-1
CDR3 protein: CSARAGTKNYEQYF

J gene: TRBJ2-7
V gene: TRBV11-3
CDR3 protein: CASSPRDGTYEQYF

J gene: TRBJ2-4
V gene: TRBV6-5
CDR3 protein: CASRGSPGTSGRLGAIQYF

J gene: TRBJ1-1
V gene: TRBV6-1
CDR3 protein: CASSLRVGQGNTEAFF

J gene: TRBJ2-2
V gene: TRBV11-2
CDR3 protein: CASSLVRGTGELFF

J gene: TRBJ1-5
V gene: TRBV4-1
CDR3 protein: CASSQGDREEQPQHF